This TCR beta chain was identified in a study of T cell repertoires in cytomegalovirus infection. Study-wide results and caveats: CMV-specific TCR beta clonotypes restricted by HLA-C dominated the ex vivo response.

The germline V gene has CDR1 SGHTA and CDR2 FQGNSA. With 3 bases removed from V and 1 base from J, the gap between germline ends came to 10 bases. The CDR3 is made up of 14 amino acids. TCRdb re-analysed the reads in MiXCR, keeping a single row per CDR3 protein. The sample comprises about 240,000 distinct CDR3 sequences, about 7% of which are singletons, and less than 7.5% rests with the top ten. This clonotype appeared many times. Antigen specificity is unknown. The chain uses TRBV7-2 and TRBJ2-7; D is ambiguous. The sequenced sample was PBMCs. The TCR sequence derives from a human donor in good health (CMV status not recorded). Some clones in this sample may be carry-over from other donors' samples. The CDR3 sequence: CASSFFTDSYEQYF. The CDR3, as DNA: TGTGCCAGCAGCTTTTTCACAGATTCCTACGAGCAGTACTTC.